This TCR beta chain was recovered during a study of breast tumors, draining lymph nodes, adjacent tissues. This clonotype was recorded at least ten times. The antigen is unknown. Study conclusions and caveats: Luminal-like breast cancer showed significantly greater tumor-nontumor repertoire similarity than basal-like breast cancer did.

The lymph nodes were axillary draining lymph nodes from breast cancer patients. With 3 bases clipped from V and 5 bases from J, the junction kept 7 bases outside the gene matches. The CDR3 is 14 residues long. Germline values: CDR1 SQVTM, CDR2 ANQGSEA. TCRdb re-analysed the multiplex PCR reads in MiXCR, keeping a single row per CDR3 protein. The sample has roughly 86,000 distinct CDR3 sequences; about 21% are singletons. The genes are TRBV29-1 and TRBJ2-1; TRBD2 matches at 7 bases. The sample was axillary lymph node tissue. This receptor was obtained from a female donor with breast cancer. Some clones in this sample may be carry-over from other donors' samples. CDR3 DNA sequence: TGCAGCGTTGATCCTAGCGGTACCGACAATGAGCAGTTCTTC. Amino acids: CSVDPSGTDNEQFF.